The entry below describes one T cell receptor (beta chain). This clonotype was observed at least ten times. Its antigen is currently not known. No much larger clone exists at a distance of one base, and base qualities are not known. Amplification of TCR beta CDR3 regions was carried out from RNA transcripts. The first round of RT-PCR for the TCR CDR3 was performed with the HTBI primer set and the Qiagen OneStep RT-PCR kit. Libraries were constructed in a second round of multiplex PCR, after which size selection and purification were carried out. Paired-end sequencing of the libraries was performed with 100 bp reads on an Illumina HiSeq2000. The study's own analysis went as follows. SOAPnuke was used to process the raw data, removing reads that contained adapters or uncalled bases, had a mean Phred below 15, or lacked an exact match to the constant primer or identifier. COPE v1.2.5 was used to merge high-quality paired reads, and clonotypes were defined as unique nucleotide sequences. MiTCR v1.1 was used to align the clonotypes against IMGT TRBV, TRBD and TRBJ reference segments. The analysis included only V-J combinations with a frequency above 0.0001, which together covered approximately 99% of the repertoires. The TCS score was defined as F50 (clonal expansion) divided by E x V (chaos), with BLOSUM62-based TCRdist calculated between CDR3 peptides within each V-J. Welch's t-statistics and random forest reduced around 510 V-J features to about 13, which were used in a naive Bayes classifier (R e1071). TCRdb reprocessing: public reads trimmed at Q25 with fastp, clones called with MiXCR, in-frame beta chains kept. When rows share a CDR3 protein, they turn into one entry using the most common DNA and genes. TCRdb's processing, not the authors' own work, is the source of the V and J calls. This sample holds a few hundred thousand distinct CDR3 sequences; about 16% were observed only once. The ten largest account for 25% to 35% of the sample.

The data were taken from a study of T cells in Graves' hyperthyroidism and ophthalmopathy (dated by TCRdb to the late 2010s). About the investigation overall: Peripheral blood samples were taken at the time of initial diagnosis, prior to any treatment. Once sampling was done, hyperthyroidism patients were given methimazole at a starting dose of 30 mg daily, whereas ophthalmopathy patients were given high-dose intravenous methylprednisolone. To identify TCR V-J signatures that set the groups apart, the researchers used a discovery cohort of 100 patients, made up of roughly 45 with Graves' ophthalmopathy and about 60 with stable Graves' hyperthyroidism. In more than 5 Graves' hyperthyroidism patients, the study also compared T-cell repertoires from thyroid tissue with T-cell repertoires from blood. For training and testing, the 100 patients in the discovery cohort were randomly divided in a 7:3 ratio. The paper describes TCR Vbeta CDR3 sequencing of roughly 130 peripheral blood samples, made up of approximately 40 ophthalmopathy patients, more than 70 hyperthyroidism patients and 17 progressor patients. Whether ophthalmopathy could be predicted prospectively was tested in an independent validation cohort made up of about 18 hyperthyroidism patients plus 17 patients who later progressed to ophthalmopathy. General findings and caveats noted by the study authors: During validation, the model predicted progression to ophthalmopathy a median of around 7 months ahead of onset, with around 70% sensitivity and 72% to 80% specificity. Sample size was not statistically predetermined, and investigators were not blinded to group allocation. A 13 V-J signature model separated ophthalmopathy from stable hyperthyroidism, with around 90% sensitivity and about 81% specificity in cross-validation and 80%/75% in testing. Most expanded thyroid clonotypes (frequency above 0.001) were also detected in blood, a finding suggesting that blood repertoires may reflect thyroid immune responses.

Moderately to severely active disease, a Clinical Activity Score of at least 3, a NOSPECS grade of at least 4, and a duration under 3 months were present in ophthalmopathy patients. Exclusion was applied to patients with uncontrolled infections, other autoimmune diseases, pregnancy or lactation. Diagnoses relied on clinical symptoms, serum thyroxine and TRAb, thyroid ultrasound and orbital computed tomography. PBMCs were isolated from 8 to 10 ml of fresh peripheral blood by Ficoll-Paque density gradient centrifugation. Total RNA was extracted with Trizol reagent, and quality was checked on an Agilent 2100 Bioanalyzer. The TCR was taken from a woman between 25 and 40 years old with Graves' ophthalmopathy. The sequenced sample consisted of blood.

The CDR3 amino acid sequence is: CASSPYDRVKNEQYF. The DNA reads as follows: TGTGCCAGCAGTCCTTACGACAGGGTAAAGAACGAGCAGTACTTC. The sequence joins TRBV27 to TRBJ2-7, and 7 bases in between align with TRBD1. V loses 5 bases at its end and J loses 5 bases; junction bases beyond the gene matches: 12. From the cysteine up to the phenylalanine, the CDR3 has a length of 15 residues. Only the CDR3 DNA is retained, 45 bases long and in frame from the first base. CDR1 and CDR2 were assigned from the germline V gene (reference sequence) as MNHEY and SMNVEV.